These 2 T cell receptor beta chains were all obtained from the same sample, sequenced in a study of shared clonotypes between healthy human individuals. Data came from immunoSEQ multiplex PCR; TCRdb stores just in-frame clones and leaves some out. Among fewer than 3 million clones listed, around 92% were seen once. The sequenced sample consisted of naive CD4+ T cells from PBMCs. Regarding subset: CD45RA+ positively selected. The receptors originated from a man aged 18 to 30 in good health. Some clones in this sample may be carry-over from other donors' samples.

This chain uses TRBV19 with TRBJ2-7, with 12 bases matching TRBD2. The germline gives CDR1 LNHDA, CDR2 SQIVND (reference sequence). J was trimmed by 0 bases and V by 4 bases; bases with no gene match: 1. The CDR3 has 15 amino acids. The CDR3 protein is CASSTTSGSSYEQYF. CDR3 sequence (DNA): TGTGCCAGTAGTACGACTAGCGGGAGCTCCTACGAGCAGTACTTC.

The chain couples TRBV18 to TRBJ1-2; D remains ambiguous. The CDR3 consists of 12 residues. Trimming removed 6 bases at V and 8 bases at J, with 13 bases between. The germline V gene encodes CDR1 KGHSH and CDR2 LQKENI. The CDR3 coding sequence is TGTGCCAGCTCCCCGACTAACGGAGGCTACACCTTC. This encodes CASSPTNGGYTF.